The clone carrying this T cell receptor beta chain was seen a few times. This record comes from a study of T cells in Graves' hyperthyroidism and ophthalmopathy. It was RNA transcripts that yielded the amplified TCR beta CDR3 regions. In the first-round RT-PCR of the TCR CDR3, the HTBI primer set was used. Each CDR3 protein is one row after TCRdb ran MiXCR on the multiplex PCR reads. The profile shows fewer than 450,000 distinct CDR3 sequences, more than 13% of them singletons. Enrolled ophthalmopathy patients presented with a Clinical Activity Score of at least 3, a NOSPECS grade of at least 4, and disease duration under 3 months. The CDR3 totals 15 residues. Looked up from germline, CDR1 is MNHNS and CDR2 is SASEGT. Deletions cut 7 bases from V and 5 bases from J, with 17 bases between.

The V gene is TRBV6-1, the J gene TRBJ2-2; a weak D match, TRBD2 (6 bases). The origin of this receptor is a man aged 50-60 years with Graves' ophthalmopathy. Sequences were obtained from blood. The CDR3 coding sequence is TGTGCCAGCATTGCTTTAGCGGACCTGACCGGGGAGCTGTTTTTT. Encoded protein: CASIALADLTGELFF.